A single sample gave rise to the 4 T cell receptor beta chains below, sequenced in a study of T cells in women clearing cervical HPV infection. The repertoire was sequenced with immunoSEQ multiplex PCR; TCRdb's copy has only in-frame clones and lacks some. Here the sample table reports approximately 33,000 clones. The sequencing input was blood buffy coat. The origin of the receptors is a woman aged 18-69 years with a cervical HPV16 infection that either progressed to CIN3+ or cleared (not recorded which).

The CDR3 bases that were read are TGTGCCAGCAGCTCCTGGGGGGAGACCTACAATGAG. It is translated as CASSSWGETYNE. The full CDR3 sequence reads CASSSWGETYNEQFF. The chain joins TRBV5-5 to TRBJ2-1; D might be TRBD2 (6 bases). With the read ending 3 residues before the CDR3 end, the germline J gene is used to fill in that end. The CDR3 loop spans 15 amino acids. The germline V gene encodes CDR1 SGHKS and CDR2 YYEKEE (reference sequence). V lost 3 bases and J 2 bases, leaving 12 bases between the germline ends.

Of note for this clone: One end of the junction does not line up with germline, which may come from a read error. With the read ending 3 residues before the CDR3 end, the germline J gene is used to fill in that end. V is TRBV4-2 and J is TRBJ1-1; weak D call: TRBD1 (5 bases). Per germline, CDR1 LGHNA and CDR2 YNFKEQ. The CDR3 runs to 14 residues. CDR3 bases read: TGCGCCAGCAGCCAAGATGGGACTATTGGGGAA. Translation: CASSQDGTIGE. The full CDR3 protein is CASSQDGTIGEAFF.

Comment on this clone: The read terminates 3 residues ahead of where the CDR3 ends, so the germline J gene completes it. The chain couples TRBV6-1 to TRBJ1-5; TRBD1 is a possible D gene (6 bases). In germline, CDR1 is MNHNS, CDR2 SASEGT. The CDR3 runs 14 residues. V dropped 4 bases and J dropped 4 bases, with 11 bases sitting between them. The CDR3 DNA, read in part, is TGTGCCAGCAGTGGGGGACACTCTAATCAGCCC. This codes for CASSGGHSNQP. The full CDR3 reads CASSGGHSNQPQHF.

Comment on this clone: The sequence runs out 3 residues before the end of the CDR3; the remainder is reconstructed from the germline J gene. The chain recombines TRBV5-1 with TRBJ2-1; TRBD2 matches 8 bases. The CDR3 length is 16 residues. The V segment lost 4 bases and the J segment 7 bases; nucleotides outside the gene matches: 13. Germline CDR1 SGHRS, CDR2 YFSETQ. The CDR3 is CASSPIPSGGANEQFF. Partial CDR3 DNA: TGCGCCAGCAGCCCCATTCCCAGCGGGGGTGCAAATGAG.